Given below is one TCR beta chain in context. Its antigen is as yet unknown. Per germline, CDR1 MGHDK and CDR2 SYGVNS. Trimming took 7 bases from V and 4 from J; bases not matched to a gene: 6. This CDR3 has 15 amino acids. This record belongs to a study of blood T cells in healthy people across ages. General study findings and limits: Per-million-T-cell TCR beta diversity fell roughly linearly with age. Both naive CD4+ cell counts and diversity were greater in long-lived donors than in aged donors. With donor CMV status unknown, expanded clonotype changes were possibly confounded.

A sample-barcoded 5' primer and a J-beta primer mix were used in a second PCR of roughly 7 to 11 cycles. TCRdb re-analysed the 5' RACE reads in MiXCR, keeping a single row per CDR3 protein. The table shows some 900,000 distinct CDR3 sequences, with about 44% occurring only once. The chain joins TRBV25-1 to TRBJ2-1; 11 bases are shared with TRBD1. The clonotype originates from a man aged 30 to 39 in good health. The sequenced sample was blood. CDR3 DNA sequence: TGTGCCAGCAACTCCGGGACAGGGGGATACAATGAGCAGTTCTTC. Its translation is CASNSGTGGYNEQFF. Full variable domain (outside the CDR3, taken from reference TRBV25-1 and TRBJ2-1): EADIYQTPRYLVIGTGKKITLECSQTMGHDKMYWYQQDPGMELHLIHYSYGVNSTEKGDLSSESTVSRIRTEHFPLTLESARPSHTSQYLCASNSGTGGYNEQFFGPGTRLTVL.